The subject of this entry is one T cell receptor (beta chain). The CDR3 length is 15 residues. Germline trimming cut 6 bases from V and 2 bases from J; bases unmatched to any gene: 4. Germline CDR1 is MNHEY and CDR2 is SMNVEV (reference sequence). These data come from a study of siplizumab effects on memory and regulatory T cells. Approximately 100,000 TCR templates per sample were sequenced. Measured with immunoSEQ multiplex PCR; TCRdb has only the in-frame clones, and not every one. The sample records over 80,000 clones, roughly 94% being singletons. Source material: non-Treg CD4+ T cells sorted from blood. The chain couples TRBV27 to TRBJ2-3; 11 positions match TRBD1. This clonotype was sampled from a human donor in good health. CDR3 coding DNA: TGTGCCAGCAGAAGGGACAGGGGGTACACAGATACGCAGTATTTT. As protein: CASRRDRGYTDTQYF.